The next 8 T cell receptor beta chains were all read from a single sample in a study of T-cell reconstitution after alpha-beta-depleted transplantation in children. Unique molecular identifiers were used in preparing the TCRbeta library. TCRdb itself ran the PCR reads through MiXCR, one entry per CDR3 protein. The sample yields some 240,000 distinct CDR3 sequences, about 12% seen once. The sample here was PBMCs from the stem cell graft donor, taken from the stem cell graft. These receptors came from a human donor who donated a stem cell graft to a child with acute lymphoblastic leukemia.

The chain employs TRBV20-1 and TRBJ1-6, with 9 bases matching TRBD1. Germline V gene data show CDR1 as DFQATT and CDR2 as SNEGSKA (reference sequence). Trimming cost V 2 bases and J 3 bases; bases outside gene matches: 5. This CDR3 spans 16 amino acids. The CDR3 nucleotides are TGCAGTGCTAGATCCGGGACAGGGAACTATAATTCACCCCTCCACTTT. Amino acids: CSARSGTGNYNSPLHF.

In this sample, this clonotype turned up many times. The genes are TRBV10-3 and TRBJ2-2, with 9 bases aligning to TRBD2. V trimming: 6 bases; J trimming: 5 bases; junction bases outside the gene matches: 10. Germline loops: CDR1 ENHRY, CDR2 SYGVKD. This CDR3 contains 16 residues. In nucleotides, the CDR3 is TGTGCCATCAGGACCCTTAGCGGGAGTAATACCGGGGAGCTGTTTTTT. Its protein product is CAIRTLSGSNTGELFF.

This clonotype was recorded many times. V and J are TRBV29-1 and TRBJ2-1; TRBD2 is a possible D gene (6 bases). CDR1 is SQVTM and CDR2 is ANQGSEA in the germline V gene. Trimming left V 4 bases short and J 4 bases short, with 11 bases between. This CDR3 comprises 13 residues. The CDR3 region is CSVVFGSYNEQFF. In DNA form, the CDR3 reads TGCAGCGTTGTCTTCGGGAGTTACAATGAGCAGTTCTTC.

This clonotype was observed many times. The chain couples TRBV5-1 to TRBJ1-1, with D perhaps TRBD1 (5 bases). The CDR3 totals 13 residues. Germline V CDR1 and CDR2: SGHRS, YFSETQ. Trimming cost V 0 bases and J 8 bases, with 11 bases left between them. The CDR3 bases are TGCGCCAGCAGCTTGGAAGGGGCCGTCGAAGCTTTCTTT. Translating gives CASSLEGAVEAFF.

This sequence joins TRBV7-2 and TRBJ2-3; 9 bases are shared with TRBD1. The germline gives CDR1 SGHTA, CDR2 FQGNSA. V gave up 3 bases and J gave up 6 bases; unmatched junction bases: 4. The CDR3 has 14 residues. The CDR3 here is CASSFYRGPDTQYF. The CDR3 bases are TGTGCCAGCAGCTTTTACAGGGGGCCCGATACGCAGTATTTT.

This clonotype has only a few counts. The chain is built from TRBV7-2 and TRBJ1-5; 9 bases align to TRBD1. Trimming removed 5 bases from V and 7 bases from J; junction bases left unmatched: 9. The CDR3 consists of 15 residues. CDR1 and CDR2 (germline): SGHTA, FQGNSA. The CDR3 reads CASSPWDRVGQPQHF. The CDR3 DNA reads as TGTGCCAGCAGCCCCTGGGACAGGGTAGGACAGCCCCAGCATTTT.

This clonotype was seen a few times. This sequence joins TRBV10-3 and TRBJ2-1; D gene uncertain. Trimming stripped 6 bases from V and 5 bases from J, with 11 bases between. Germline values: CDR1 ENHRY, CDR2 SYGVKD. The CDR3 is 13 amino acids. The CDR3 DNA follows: TGTGCCATCAGGGTTCCAGATAACAATGAGCAGTTCTTC. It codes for CAIRVPDNNEQFF.

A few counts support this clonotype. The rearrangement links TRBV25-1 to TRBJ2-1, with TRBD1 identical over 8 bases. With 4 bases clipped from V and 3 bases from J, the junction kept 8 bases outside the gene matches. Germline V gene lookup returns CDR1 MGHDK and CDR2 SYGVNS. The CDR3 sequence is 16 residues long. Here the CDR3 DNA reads TGTGCCAGCAGTGGGAGGACGGACAGGGTCTACAATGAGCAGTTCTTC. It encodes CASSGRTDRVYNEQFF.